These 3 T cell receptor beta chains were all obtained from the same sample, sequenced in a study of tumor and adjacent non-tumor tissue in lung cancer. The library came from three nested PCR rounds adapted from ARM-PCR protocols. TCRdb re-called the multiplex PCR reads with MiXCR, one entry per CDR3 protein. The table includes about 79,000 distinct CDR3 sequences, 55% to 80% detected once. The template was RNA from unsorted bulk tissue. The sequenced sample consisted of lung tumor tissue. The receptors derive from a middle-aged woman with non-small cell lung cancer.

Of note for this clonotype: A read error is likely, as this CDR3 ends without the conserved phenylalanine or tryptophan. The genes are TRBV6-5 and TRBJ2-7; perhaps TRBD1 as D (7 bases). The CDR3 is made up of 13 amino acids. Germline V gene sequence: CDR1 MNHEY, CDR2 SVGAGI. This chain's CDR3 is CAGRGDSSYEQYY. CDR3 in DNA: TGTGCCGGCAGGGGGGACAGCTCCTACGAGCAGTACTAC.

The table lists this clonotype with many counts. CDR3 in DNA: TGCAGTGCTACCATAGCGGGAGGCCCCACAGATACGCAGTATTTT. The encoded protein is CSATIAGGPTDTQYF. The V and J genes are TRBV20-1 and TRBJ2-3; 10 bases align to TRBD2. The germline gives CDR1 DFQATT, CDR2 SNEGSKA (reference sequence). The CDR3 loop spans 15 amino acids. The V and J ends lost 4 bases and 2 bases, in that order; junction bases with no gene match: 6.

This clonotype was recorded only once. The CDR3 here is CSASSLAGELSEQFF. CDR3 nucleotides: TGCAGTGCTAGTTCGTTAGCAGGTGAACTTAGTGAGCAGTTCTTC. V gene TRBV20-1 combines with J gene TRBJ2-1, with D uncertain. The CDR3 extends over 15 amino acids. V lost 3 bases to trimming and J lost 9 bases, with 21 bases between them. Germline V gene data show CDR1 as DFQATT and CDR2 as SNEGSKA (reference sequence).